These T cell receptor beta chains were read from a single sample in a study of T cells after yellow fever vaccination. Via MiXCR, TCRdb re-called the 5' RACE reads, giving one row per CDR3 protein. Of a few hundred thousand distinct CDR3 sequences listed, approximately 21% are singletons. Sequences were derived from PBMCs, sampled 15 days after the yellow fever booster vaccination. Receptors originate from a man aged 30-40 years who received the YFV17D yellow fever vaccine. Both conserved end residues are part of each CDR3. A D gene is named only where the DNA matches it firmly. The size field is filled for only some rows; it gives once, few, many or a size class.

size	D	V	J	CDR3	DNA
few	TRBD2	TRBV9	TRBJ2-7	CASSVGGSGTNYEQYF	TGTGCCAGCAGCGTAGGAGGTAGCGGGACGAACTACGAGCAGTACTTC
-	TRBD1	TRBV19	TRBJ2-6	CASSPWTGSGANVLTF	TGTGCCAGTAGTCCCTGGACAGGGTCCGGGGCCAACGTCCTGACTTTC
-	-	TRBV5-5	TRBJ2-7	CASSPSGSVVVSYEQYF	TGTGCCAGCAGCCCTTCCGGAAGTGTGGTCGTTTCCTACGAGCAGTACTTC
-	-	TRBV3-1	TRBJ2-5	CASSQDRKTQYF	TGTGCCAGCAGCCAAGATCGTAAGACCCAGTACTTC
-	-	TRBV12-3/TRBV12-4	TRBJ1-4	CASSLKSNEKLFF	TGTGCCAGCAGTTTGAAGTCTAATGAAAAACTGTTTTTT
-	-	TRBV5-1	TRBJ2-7	CASSLVATNTLSSYEQYF	TGCGCCAGCAGCTTGGTAGCGACCAATACTTTAAGCTCCTACGAGCAGTACTTC
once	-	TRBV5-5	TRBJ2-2	CASSSTQAAGELFF	TGTGCCAGCAGCTCTACCCAGGCTGCCGGGGAGCTGTTTTTT
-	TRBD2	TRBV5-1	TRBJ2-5	CASSHLAGQETQYF	TGCGCCAGCAGCCATCTAGCGGGACAAGAGACCCAGTACTTC
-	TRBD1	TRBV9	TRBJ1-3	CASSVDWTGGNTIYF	TGTGCCAGCAGCGTTGATTGGACAGGGGGAAACACCATATATTTT
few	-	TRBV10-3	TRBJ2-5	CAINHKGLGETQYF	TGTGCCATCAATCATAAGGGGTTGGGAGAGACCCAGTACTTC
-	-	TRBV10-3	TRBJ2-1	CAIGIGGDEQFF	TGTGCCATCGGTATCGGTGGCGATGAGCAGTTCTTC
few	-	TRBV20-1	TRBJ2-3	CSAPPPRLPDTQYF	TGCAGTGCTCCCCCCCCTAGGCTACCGGATACGCAGTATTTT
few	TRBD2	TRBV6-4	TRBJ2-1	CASSYLAGGNYNEQFF	TGTGCCAGCAGTTACCTAGCGGGGGGGAACTACAATGAGCAGTTCTTC
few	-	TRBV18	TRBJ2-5	CASSPAAQETQYF	TGTGCCAGCTCACCTGCGGCCCAAGAGACCCAGTACTTC
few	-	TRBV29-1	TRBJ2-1	CSGQVGGRGEQFF	TGCAGCGGGCAGGTGGGGGGTCGGGGTGAGCAGTTCTTC
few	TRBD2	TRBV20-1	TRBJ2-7	CSASPGTKHYEQYF	TGCAGTGCTAGTCCCGGGACTAAACATTACGAGCAGTACTTC
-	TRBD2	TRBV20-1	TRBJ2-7	CSAPRLAGVGEQYF	TGCAGTGCTCCTAGACTAGCGGGAGTAGGCGAGCAGTACTTC
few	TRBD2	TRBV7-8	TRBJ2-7	CASSLGGASGRYEQYF	TGTGCCAGCAGCTTAGGGGGGGCTAGCGGGAGATACGAGCAGTACTTC
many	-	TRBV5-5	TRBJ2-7	CASSPTGTHHYEQYF	TGTGCCAGCAGCCCCACCGGGACTCACCACTACGAGCAGTACTTC
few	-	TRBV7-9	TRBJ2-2	CASHPHWGGTGELFF	TGTGCCAGCCACCCTCATTGGGGCGGCACCGGGGAGCTGTTTTTT
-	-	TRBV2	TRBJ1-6	CASSSSTGPDNSPLHF	TGTGCCAGCAGCTCATCGACAGGTCCGGATAATTCACCCCTCCACTTT
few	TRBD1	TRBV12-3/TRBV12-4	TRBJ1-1	CASGGQGFTEAFF	TGTGCCAGCGGGGGACAGGGATTCACTGAAGCTTTCTTT
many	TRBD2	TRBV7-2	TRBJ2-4	CASTTGGTSSKNIQYF	TGTGCCAGCACCACCGGCGGGACTAGCTCAAAAAACATTCAGTACTTC
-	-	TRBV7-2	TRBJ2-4	CASSSRDSRGKNIQYF	TGTGCCAGCAGCTCCCGGGACTCCCGTGGGAAAAACATTCAGTACTTC
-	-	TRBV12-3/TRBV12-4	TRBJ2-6	CASSSLELRANVLTF	TGTGCCAGCAGTTCCCTGGAGTTGAGGGCCAACGTCCTGACTTTC
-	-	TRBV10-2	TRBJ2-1	CASSVSGKYNEQFF	TGCGCCAGCAGTGTTAGCGGAAAATACAATGAGCAGTTCTTC
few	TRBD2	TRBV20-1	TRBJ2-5	CSAERRLAGKETQYF	TGCAGTGCCGAACGACGACTAGCGGGGAAAGAGACCCAGTACTTC
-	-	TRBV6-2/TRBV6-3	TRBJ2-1	CASSLTTGGEQFF	TGTGCCAGCAGCCTGACTACCGGGGGTGAGCAGTTCTTC
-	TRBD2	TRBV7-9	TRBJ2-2	CASSTGLAGAIGELFF	TGTGCCAGCAGCACGGGACTAGCGGGAGCGATCGGGGAGCTGTTTTTT
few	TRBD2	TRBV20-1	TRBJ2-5	CSARDLAGSQETQYF	TGCAGTGCTAGAGATCTAGCGGGGTCACAAGAGACCCAGTACTTC
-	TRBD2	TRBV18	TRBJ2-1	CASSPLAGASNEQFF	TGTGCCAGCTCACCGCTAGCGGGAGCTAGCAATGAGCAGTTCTTC
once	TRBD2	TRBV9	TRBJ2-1	CASSVSREGLQFF	TGTGCCAGCAGCGTTAGTCGGGAGGGCCTGCAGTTCTTC
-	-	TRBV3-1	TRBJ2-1	CASSLQASPNGEQFF	TGTGCCAGCAGCCTACAGGCCTCGCCGAATGGTGAGCAGTTCTTC
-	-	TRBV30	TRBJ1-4	CAWIDSANEKLFF	TGTGCCTGGATCGACAGCGCTAATGAAAAACTGTTTTTT